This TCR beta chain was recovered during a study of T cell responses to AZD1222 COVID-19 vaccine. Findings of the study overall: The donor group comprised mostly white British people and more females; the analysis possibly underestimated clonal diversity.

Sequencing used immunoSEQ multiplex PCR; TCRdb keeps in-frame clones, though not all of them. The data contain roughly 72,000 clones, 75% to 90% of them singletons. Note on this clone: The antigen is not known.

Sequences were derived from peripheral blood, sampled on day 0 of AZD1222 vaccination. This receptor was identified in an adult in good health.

The CDR3 nucleotides are TGTGCAAGTCGCCCGACATCGCCGGGAAAGGCCGAGCAGTACTTC. Translation: CASRPTSPGKAEQYF. The chain uses TRBV12-2 and TRBJ2-7; the D call TRBD2 from the table was never checked on the DNA. TRBV12-2 has pseudogene status. The CDR3 contains 15 residues.